The clone carrying this T cell receptor beta chain was seen more than once but under ten times. Its antigen is not identified. The assay was immunoSEQ multiplex PCR, and TCRdb's table has in-frame clones only and misses some. Among about 120,000 clones listed, around 91% were seen once. This sample stems from a study of T cell responses to AZD1222 COVID-19 vaccine. Study context: Whether given at about 4 or about 12 weeks, second doses were pooled. General observations from the study: Spike-spanning, vaccine-associated CD4 TCRs were dominant at 160-218 and 743-854. Just six people given AZD1222 tested seropositive at baseline.

Germline V gene sequence: CDR1 SGHTA, CDR2 FQGNSA. Trimming removed 4 bases at V and 6 bases at J, with 10 bases between. The CDR3 covers 13 residues. This specimen consisted of peripheral blood, obtained on day 0 of AZD1222 vaccination. This chain links TRBV7-2 with TRBJ1-3; TRBD1 is a possible D gene (6 bases). The TCR sequence derives from an adult in good health. The CDR3 protein is CASSSGQKNTIYF. The CDR3, as DNA: TGTGCCAGCAGCTCCGGACAGAAAAACACCATATATTTT.